This paragraph covers one T cell receptor (beta chain) sequence. Many counts were recorded for this clonotype. The target of this receptor is not known. Base quality data are lacking; no much larger clone is found one base away. Receptor libraries were prepared by 5' RACE. The instrument was an Illumina HiSeq 2000. A universal primer binding site was added through template switching, and the final cDNA carried a unique molecular identifier so that TCR cDNA molecules could be counted accurately. Specific primers in the conserved constant-segment region were used to synthesize first-strand cDNA for TCR alpha and beta chains. To control for contamination, each cDNA library was double barcoded with a SMART-Mk sample barcode plus Illumina barcodes. TruSeq adapter sequences along with Illumina sample barcodes were introduced in two successive PCR steps. The TCR alpha and beta cDNA libraries were sequenced on the Illumina HiSeq platform using custom primers. On the study's bioinformatics: Unique molecular identifiers were extracted from raw reads with MiGEC, and CDR3 positions were determined with MiXCR. Recombination models were inferred per individual with the repgenHMM and IGoR tools using an EM algorithm. The analysis of shared clonotypes was done with the tcR package in R, with sharing normalized by the product of cloneset sizes. To study raw recombination without the effects of thymic and clonal selection, out-of-frame nonproductive sequences were analyzed. Through fastp at Q25 and MiXCR, TCRdb rebuilt clones from the public reads, retaining in-frame beta chains. Each CDR3 protein appears once, grouped with its most common genes and DNA. TCRdb, rather than the study authors, made the V and J calls. A total of fewer than 250,000 distinct CDR3 sequences appear in this sample, around 9.6% of them only once. 5% to 6.5% of the sample is taken by the ten largest.

This sample was taken from a study of identical twins (dated by TCRdb to about 2016). Describing the broader study: The study deep-sequenced TCR alpha and beta repertoires from monozygotic twins, unrelated adults of various ages and cord blood to test whether fetal clonotypes persist. To rule out contamination, the twin experiments were replicated at different times with different library preparation protocols.

Every donor in the study was a healthy Caucasian. Miltenyi CD45RO+ enrichment and human naive T-cell isolation kits were used to isolate memory (CD45RO+) and naive T cells from PBMC. Study-wide conclusions, independent of this receptor: Because the same donors could not be followed over many years, the conclusions depended on cross-sectional statistical analysis. Invariant T cells such as MAIT and iNKT could partly confound zero-insertion analyses, though diverse VJ usage argued against this for most clonotypes. The excess sharing between twins in beta out-of-frame sequences was weaker because fewer shared sequences reduced the signal-to-noise ratio. Recombination models systematically underestimated out-of-frame TCR alpha sharing in monozygotic twins but agreed with sharing between unrelated individuals. Out-of-frame TCR alpha sequences shared between twins showed an excess of low generation-probability sequences compared with coincidental sharing between unrelated individuals. Fewer insertions were carried by abundant cord blood beta clonotypes, a similar but weaker trend appeared in young adult naive repertoires, and no such trend appeared in memory repertoires.

Reading from cysteine to phenylalanine, the CDR3 counts 11 amino acids. Just CDR3 DNA is preserved here, 33 bases in frame from base 1. As encoded in the germline V gene, CDR1 is SGHTA while CDR2 is FQGNSA. The chain couples TRBV7-2 to TRBJ2-5; the junction holds 7 bases that match TRBD1. Matching the DNA end better, TRBJ2-3 makes the J call doubtful. The receptor was derived from a woman under 30 in good health. Material: memory (CD45RO+) T cells sorted from blood. This specimen's cell subset or site label, interpreted: CD45RO+ enriched T cells. In nucleotide form, the sequence is TGTGCCAGCAGCCCGGGACAGACGCAGTATTTT. Translation gives CASSPGQTQYF.